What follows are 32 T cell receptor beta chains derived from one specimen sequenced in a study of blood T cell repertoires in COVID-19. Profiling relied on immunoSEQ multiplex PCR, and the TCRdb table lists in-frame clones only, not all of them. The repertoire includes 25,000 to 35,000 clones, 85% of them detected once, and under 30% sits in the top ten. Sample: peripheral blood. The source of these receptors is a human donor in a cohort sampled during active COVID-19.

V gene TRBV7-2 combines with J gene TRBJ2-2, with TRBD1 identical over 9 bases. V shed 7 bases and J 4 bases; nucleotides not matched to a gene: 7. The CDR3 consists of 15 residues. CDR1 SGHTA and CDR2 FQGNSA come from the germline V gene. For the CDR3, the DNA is TGTGCCAGCAACAACAGGGGGCGGGGCACCGGGGAGCTGTTTTTT. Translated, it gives CASNNRGRGTGELFF.

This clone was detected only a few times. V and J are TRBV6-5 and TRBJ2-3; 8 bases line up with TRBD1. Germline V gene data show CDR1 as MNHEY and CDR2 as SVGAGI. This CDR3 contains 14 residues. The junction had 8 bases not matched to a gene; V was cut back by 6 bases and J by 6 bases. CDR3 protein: CASRLQGAGDTQYF. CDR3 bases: TGTGCCAGCAGACTTCAGGGGGCAGGGGATACGCAGTATTTT.

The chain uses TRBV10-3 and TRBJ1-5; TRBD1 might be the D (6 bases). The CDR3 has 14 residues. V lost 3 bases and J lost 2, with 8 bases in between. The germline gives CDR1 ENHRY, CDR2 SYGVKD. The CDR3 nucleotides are TGTGCCATCAGTGATCCAGGGGGCAATCAGCCCCAGCATTTT. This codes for CAISDPGGNQPQHF.

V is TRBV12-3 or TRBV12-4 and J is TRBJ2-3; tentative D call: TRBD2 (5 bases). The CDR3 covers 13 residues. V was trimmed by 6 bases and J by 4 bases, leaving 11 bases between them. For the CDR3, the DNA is TGTGCCAGCAGGGAGGTGGGCGCAGATACGCAGTATTTT. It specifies CASREVGADTQYF.

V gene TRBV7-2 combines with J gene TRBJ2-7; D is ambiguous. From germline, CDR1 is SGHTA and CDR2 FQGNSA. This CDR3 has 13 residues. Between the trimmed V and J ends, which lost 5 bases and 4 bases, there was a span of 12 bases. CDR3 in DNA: TGTGCCAGCAGCATAACAGACGGATACGAGCAGTACTTC. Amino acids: CASSITDGYEQYF.

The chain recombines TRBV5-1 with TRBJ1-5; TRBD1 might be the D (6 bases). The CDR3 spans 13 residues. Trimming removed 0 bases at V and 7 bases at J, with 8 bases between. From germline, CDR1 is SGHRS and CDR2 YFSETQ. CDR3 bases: TGCGCCAGCAGCTTGGGGGGGCGCCAGCCCCAGCATTTT. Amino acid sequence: CASSLGGRQPQHF.

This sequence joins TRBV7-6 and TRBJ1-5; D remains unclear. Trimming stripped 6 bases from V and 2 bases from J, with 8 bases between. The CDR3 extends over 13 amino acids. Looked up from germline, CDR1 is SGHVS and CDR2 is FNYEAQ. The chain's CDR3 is CASRSGGNQPQHF. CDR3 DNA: TGTGCCAGCAGGTCCGGTGGCAATCAGCCCCAGCATTTT.

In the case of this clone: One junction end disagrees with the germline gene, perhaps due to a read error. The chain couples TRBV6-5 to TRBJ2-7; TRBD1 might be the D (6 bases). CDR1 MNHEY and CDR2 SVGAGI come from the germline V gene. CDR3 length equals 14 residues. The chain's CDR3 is CASRPGHSMYGQYF. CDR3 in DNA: TGTGCCAGCAGACCGGGACATAGTATGTACGGGCAGTACTTC.

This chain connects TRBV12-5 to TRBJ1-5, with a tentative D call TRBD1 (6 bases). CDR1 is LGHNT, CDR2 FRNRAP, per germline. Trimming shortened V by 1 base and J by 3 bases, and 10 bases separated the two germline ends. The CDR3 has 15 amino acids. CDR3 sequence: CASGLGRTANQPQHF. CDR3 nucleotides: TGTGCTAGTGGTTTGGGGAGGACAGCCAATCAGCCCCAGCATTTT.

Here the CDR3 DNA reads TGTGCCAGCAGCCTCACAGACAGGGGCCCGAGGTACTTC. This codes for CASSLTDRGPRYF. This chain uses TRBV3-1 (or the pseudogene TRBV3-2) with TRBJ2-7, with 8 bases matching TRBD1. The CDR3 length is 13 residues. Germline CDR1 is LGHDT and CDR2 is YNNKEL (reference sequence). The V segment lost 4 bases and the J segment 12 bases; nucleotides outside the gene matches: 11.

CDR3 amino acids: CASRRQHPSISTGELFF. DNA of the CDR3: TGTGCCAGCAGGCGACAGCACCCTAGTATATCCACCGGGGAGCTGTTTTTT. The rearrangement links TRBV7-3 to TRBJ2-2; D might be TRBD1 (5 bases). This CDR3 region has 17 residues. CDR1 and CDR2 from the germline V gene are SGHTA and FQGTGA. Trimming stripped 6 bases from V and 4 bases from J, with 21 bases between.

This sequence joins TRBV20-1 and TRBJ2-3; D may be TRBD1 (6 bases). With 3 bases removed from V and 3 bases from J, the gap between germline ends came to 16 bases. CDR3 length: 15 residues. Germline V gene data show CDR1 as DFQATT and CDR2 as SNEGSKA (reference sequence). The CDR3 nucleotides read TGCAGTGCTAGTGTTGGACAGTATTTAACAGATACGCAGTATTTT. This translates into CSASVGQYLTDTQYF.

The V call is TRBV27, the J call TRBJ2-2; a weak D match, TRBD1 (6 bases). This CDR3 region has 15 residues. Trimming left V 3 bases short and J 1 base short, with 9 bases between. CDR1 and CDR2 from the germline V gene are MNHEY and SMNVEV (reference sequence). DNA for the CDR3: TGTGCCAGCAGTTTGTTAGGGGGGAACACCGGGGAGCTGTTTTTT. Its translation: CASSLLGGNTGELFF.

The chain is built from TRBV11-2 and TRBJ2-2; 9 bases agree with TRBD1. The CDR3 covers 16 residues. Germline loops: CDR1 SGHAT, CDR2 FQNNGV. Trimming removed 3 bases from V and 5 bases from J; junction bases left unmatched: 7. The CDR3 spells CASSFTGGTLTGELFF. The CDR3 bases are TGTGCCAGCAGCTTCACAGGGGGCACCTTGACCGGGGAGCTGTTTTTT. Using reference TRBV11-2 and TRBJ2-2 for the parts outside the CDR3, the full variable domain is EAGVAQSPRYKIIEKRQSVAFWCNPISGHATLYWYQQILGQGPKLLIQFQNNGVVDDSQLPKDRFSAERLKGVDSTLKIQPAKLEDSAVYLCASSFTGGTLTGELFFGEGSRLTVL.

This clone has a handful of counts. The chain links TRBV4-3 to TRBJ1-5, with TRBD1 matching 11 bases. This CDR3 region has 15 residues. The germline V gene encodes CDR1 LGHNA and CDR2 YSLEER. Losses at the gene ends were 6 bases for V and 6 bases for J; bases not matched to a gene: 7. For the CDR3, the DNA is TGCGCCAGCAGTATCGGGACAGGGGGATTTCAGCCCCAGCATTTT. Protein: CASSIGTGGFQPQHF.

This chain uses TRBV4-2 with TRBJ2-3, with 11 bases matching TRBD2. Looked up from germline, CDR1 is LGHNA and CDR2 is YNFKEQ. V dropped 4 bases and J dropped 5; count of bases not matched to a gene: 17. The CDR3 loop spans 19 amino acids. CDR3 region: CASSPLGSTSGGWGDTQYF. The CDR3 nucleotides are TGTGCCAGCAGCCCACTAGGATCTACTAGCGGGGGATGGGGAGATACGCAGTATTTT.

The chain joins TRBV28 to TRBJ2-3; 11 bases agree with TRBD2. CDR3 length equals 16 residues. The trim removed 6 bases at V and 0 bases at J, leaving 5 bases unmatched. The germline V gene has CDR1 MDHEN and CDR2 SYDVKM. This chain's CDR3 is CASRLLAGVSTDTQYF. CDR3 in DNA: TGTGCCAGCAGGCTACTAGCGGGGGTGAGCACAGATACGCAGTATTTT.

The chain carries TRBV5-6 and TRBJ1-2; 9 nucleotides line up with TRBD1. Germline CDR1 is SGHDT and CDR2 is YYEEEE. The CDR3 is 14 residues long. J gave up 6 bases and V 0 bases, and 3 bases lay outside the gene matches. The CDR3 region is CASSLGDRVDGYTF. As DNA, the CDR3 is TGTGCCAGCAGCTTGGGGGACAGGGTTGATGGCTACACCTTC.

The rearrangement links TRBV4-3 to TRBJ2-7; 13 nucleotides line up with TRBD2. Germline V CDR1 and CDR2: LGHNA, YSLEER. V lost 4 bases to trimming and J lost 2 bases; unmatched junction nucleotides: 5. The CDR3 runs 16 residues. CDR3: CASSLGLAGETYEQYF. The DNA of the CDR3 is TGCGCCAGCAGCCTCGGACTAGCGGGGGAAACCTACGAGCAGTACTTC.

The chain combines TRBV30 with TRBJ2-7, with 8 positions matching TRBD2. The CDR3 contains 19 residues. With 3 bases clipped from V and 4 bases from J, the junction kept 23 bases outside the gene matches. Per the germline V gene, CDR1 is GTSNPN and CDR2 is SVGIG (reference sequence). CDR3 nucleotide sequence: TGTGCCTGGAGAGTTTCCCGCCTAACTTCTCGGGGGGGGGCTTACGAGCAGTACTTC. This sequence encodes CAWRVSRLTSRGGAYEQYF. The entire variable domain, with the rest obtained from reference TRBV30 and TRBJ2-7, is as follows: SQTIHQWPATLVQPVGSPLSLECTVEGTSNPNLYWYRQAAGRGLQLLFYSVGIGQISSEVPQNLSASRPQDRQFILSSKKLLLSDSGFYLCAWRVSRLTSRGGAYEQYFGPGTRLTVT.

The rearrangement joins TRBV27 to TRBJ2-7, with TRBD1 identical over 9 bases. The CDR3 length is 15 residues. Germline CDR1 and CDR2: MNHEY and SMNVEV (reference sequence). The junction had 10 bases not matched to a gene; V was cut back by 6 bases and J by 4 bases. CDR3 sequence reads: CASSLTGGIEYEQYF. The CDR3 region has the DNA TGTGCCAGCAGCTTAACAGGGGGCATCGAGTACGAGCAGTACTTC.

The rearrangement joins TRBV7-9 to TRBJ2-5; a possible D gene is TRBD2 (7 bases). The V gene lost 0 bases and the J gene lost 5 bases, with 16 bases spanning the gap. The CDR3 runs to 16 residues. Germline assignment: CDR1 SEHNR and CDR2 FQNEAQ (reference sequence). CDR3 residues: CASSLARGGGQETQYF. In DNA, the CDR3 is TGTGCCAGCAGCTTAGCCCGAGGGGGGGGCCAGGAGACCCAGTACTTC.

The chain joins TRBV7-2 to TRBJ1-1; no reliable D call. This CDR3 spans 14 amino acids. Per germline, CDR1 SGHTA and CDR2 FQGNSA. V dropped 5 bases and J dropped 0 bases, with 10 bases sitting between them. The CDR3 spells CASSTNTLNTEAFF. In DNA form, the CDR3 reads TGTGCCAGCAGCACGAATACATTGAACACTGAAGCTTTCTTT.

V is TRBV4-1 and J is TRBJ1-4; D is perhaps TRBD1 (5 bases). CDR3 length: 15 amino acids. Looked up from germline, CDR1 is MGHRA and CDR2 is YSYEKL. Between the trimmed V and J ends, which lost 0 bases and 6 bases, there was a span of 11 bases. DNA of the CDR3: TGCGCCAGCAGCCAAGATGAGGGGAGGCATGAAAAACTGTTTTTT. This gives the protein CASSQDEGRHEKLFF.

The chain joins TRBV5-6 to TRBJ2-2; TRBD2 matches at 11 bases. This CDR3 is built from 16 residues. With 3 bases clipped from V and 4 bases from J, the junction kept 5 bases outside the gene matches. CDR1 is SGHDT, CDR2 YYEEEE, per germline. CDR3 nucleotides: TGTGCCAGCAGCTGGGCACTAGCGGGGGCCACCGGGGAGCTGTTTTTT. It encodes CASSWALAGATGELFF. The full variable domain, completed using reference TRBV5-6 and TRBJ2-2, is DAGVTQSPTHLIKTRGQQVTLRCSPKSGHDTVSWYQQALGQGPQFIFQYYEEEERQRGNFPDRFSGHQFPNYSSELNVNALLLGDSALYLCASSWALAGATGELFFGEGSRLTVL.

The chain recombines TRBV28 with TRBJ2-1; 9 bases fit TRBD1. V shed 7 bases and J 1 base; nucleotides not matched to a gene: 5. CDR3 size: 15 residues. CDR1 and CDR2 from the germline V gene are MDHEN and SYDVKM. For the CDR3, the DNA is TGTGCCAGCAATGTCGGGACAGGGTCCTACAATGAGCAGTTCTTC. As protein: CASNVGTGSYNEQFF.

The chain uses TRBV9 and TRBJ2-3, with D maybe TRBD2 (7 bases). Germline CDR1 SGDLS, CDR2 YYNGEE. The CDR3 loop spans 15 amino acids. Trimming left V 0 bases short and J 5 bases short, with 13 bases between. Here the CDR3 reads CASSVVGGPGDTQYF. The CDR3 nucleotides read TGTGCCAGCAGCGTAGTGGGGGGGCCGGGAGATACGCAGTATTTT.

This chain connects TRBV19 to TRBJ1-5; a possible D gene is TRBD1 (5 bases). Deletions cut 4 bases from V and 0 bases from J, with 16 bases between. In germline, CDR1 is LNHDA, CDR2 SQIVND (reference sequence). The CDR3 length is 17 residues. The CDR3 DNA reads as TGTGCCAGTAGTAAAAAATGGACATTTTATAGCAATCAGCCCCAGCATTTT. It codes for CASSKKWTFYSNQPQHF.

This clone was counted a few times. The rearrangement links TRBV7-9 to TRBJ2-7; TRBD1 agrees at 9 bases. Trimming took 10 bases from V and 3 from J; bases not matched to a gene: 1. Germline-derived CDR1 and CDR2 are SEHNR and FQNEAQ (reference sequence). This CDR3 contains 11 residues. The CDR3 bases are TGTGCCACGGACAGGGGCTACGAGCAGTACTTC. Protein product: CATDRGYEQYF.

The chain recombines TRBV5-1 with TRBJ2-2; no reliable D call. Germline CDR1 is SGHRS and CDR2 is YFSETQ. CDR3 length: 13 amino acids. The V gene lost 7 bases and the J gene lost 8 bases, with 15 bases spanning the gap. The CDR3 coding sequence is TGCGCCAGCTCAGGAACAGCTACTGGGGAGCTGTTTTTT. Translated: CASSGTATGELFF.

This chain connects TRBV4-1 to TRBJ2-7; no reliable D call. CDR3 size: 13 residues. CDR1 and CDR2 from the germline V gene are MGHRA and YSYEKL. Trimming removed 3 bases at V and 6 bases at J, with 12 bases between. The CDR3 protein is CASSQVGAFEQYF. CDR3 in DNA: TGCGCCAGCAGCCAGGTGGGCGCCTTCGAGCAGTACTTC.

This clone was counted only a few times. CDR3 region: CASSLIQGANEQFF. The DNA of the CDR3 is TGTGCCAGCAGCTTAATACAGGGGGCAAATGAGCAGTTCTTC. The rearrangement links TRBV7-3 to TRBJ2-1, with 9 bases aligning to TRBD1. The CDR3 is made up of 14 amino acids. Germline-derived CDR1 and CDR2 are SGHTA and FQGTGA. J gave up 7 bases and V 1 base, and 2 bases lay outside the gene matches.